The entry below gives a single T cell receptor (beta chain) sequence along with its context. This entry belongs to a study of T cell responses to AZD1222 COVID-19 vaccine. The protocol was immunoSEQ multiplex PCR, while the TCRdb copy is restricted to in-frame clones and leaves out a portion. The sample comprises some 170,000 clones, 90% of which are singletons, and 3.5% to 5.5% rests with the top ten. V lost 2 bases, J lost 2 bases, and 10 bases lay in between. CDR3 length equals 15 residues. CDR1 is MNHNS and CDR2 is SASEGT in the germline V gene. The TCR originated in an adult who received the MenACWY meningococcal vaccine as a control. The chain links TRBV6-1 to TRBJ1-5, with D tentatively TRBD1 (5 bases). Specimen: peripheral blood, collected 28 days after the second dose of the MenACWY control vaccine. As DNA, the CDR3 is TGTGCCAGCAGTGAACCAGGGTTCGGCAATCAGCCCCAGCATTTT. Protein sequence: CASSEPGFGNQPQHF.